The clone carrying this TCR beta chain was counted a few times. As yet, its antigen is unknown. The sample originates from a study of T cells in Graves' hyperthyroidism and ophthalmopathy. Points from the study as a whole: Most clonotypes that expanded in the thyroid above 0.001 also showed up in blood. With a median lead of about 6.9 months before onset, the model predicted ophthalmopathy.

CDR3 length: 12 residues. V gave up 3 bases and J gave up 9 bases; unmatched junction bases: 1. CDR1 is SGHDN, CDR2 FVKESK, per germline. This sample holds PBMCs from approximately 9 ml fresh peripheral blood. Using RNA transcripts as the source, TCR beta CDR3 regions were amplified. TCR CDR3 underwent first-round RT-PCR with the HTBI primer set. One entry per CDR3 protein, called by TCRdb with MiXCR from the multiplex PCR reads. Of 300,000 to 450,000 distinct CDR3 sequences in the sample, approximately 15% were seen once. The TCR was taken from a woman in her twenties or thirties with Graves' ophthalmopathy. The chain couples TRBV14 to TRBJ2-4; 8 bases are a match to TRBD1. The sequenced sample was blood. CDR3 in amino acids: CASSHDRGIQYF. DNA of the CDR3: TGTGCCAGCAGCCATGACAGGGGCATTCAGTACTTC.